This T cell receptor (beta chain) emerged from a study of T-cell memory formation after mild COVID-19. Background on the study: For the most part, TCR clusters were specific to one donor. Study-level points and caveats: The CD4+ clones that contracted clustered mainly within CM and EM, and the CD8+ clones concentrated in EMRA. Later expanders leaned toward CD4+, whereas clones contracting from day 15 to 85 were balanced CD4/CD8. Prior to infection, memory already included some responding clones, suggesting cross-reactive memory joined.

This clonotype was found a few times. Its matching antigen is unknown. The germline CDR1 and CDR2 sequences are DFQATT and SNEGSKA (reference sequence). Trimming cost V 2 bases and J 8 bases; bases outside gene matches: 4. This CDR3 is built from 12 residues. TCRdb fed the 5' RACE reads into MiXCR, producing one record per CDR3 protein. The data contain roughly 310,000 distinct CDR3 sequences, 15% to 20% of them seen just once; the ten biggest clones take up roughly a fifth. Sequenced input: PBMCs or a T cell subset sorted from them (not recorded which). The clonotype comes from a man between 18 and 35 years old who had mild COVID-19 (a few samples of this study predate the infection). Cell type and time point are not known. This chain connects TRBV20-1 to TRBJ1-2; 8 bases fit TRBD1. This chain's CDR3 is CSARQGAGGYTF. CDR3 coding DNA: TGCAGTGCTAGACAGGGGGCAGGAGGCTACACCTTC.